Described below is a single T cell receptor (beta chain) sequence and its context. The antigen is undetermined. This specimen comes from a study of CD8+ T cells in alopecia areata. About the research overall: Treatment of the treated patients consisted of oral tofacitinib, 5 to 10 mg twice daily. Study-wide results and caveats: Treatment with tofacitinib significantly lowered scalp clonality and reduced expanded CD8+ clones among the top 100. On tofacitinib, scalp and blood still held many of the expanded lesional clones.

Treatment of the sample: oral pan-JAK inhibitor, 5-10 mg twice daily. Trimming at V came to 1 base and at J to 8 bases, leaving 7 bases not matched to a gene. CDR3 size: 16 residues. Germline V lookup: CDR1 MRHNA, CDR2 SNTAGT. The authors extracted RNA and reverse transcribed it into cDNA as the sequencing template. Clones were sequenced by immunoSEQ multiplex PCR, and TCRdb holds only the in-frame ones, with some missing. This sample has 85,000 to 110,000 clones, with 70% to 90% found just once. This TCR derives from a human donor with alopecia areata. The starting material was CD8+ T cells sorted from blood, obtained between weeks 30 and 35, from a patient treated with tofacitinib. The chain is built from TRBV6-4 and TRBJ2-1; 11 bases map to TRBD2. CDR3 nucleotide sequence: TGTGCCAGCAGTGACTTTTTGACTAGCGGGACTTATGAGCAGTTCTTC. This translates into CASSDFLTSGTYEQFF.